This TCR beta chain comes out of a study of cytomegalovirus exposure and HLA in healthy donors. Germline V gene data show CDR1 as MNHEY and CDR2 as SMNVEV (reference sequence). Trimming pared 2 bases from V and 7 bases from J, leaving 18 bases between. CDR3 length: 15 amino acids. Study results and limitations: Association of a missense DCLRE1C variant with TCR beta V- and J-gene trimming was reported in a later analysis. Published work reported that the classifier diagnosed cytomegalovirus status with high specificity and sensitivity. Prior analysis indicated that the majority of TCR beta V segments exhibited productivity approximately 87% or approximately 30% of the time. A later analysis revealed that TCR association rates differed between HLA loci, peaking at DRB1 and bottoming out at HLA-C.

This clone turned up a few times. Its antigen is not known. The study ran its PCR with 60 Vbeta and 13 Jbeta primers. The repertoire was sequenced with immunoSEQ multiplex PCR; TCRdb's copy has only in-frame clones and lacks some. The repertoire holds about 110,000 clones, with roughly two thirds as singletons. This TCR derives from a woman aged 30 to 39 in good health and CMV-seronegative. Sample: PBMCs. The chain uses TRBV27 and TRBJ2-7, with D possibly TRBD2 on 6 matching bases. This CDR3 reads CASSLDLRGSEEQYF. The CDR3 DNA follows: TGTGCCAGCAGTTTAGACTTACGGGGGAGTGAGGAGCAGTACTTC.